A single T cell receptor (beta chain) is shown here with its context. This entry is derived from a study of cytomegalovirus exposure and HLA in healthy donors. In the PCR, 60 Vbeta and 13 Jbeta primers were used. The data were produced by immunoSEQ multiplex PCR, yet TCRdb's version contains in-frame clones alone and is incomplete. Of roughly 260,000 clones listed, 84% are singletons. The TCR originated in a woman aged 40 to 49 in good health and CMV-seropositive. The sequenced sample consisted of PBMCs.

The CDR3 coding sequence is TGTGCCAGCAGTTTGGGGCTAAGGCAGCCCCAGCATTTT. Its protein is CASSLGLRQPQHF. The rearrangement joins TRBV27 to TRBJ1-5; D perhaps matches TRBD1 (5 bases). V was clipped by 3 bases and J by 7 bases, with 10 bases between them. Germline V gene lookup returns CDR1 MNHEY and CDR2 SMNVEV (reference sequence). This CDR3 comprises 13 residues.